The 22 T cell receptor beta chains below were found in one sample sequenced in a study of blood T cell repertoires in COVID-19. Produced via immunoSEQ multiplex PCR; TCRdb's table is partial and in-frame only. The sample carries approximately 210,000 clones, about 80% recorded once. Sequenced sample: peripheral blood. The receptor set was obtained from a woman aged 80 or over with COVID-19, enrolled during active disease.

V is TRBV2 and J is TRBJ2-5; the D gene is possibly TRBD2 (6 bases). Trimming took 4 bases from V and 4 from J, leaving 10 bases between them. Germline lookup yields CDR1 SNHLY and CDR2 FYNNEI. CDR3 size: 13 residues. The DNA for the CDR3 is TGTGCCAGCAGTGTCCGGCGGGGAGAGACCCAGTACTTC. Encoded protein: CASSVRRGETQYF. Combining the CDR3 with reference TRBV2 and TRBJ2-5 gives the whole variable domain EPEVTQTPSHQVTQMGQEVILRCVPISNHLYFYWYRQILGQKVEFLVSFYNNEISEKSEIFDDQFSVERPDGSNFTLKIRSTKLEDSAMYFCASSVRRGETQYFGPGTRLLVL.

The chain employs TRBV15 and TRBJ1-2; maybe TRBD1 (5 bases). The germline CDR1 and CDR2 sequences are LNHNV and YYDKDF (reference sequence). Trimming removed 1 base at V and 12 bases at J, with 12 bases between. CDR3 length equals 12 residues. The chain's CDR3 is CATSRAGIGDTF. In nucleotides, the CDR3 is TGTGCCACCAGCAGAGCAGGGATAGGGGACACCTTC.

The gene calls are TRBV19 and TRBJ1-5; D is undetermined. This CDR3 is 14 amino acids long. In germline, CDR1 is LNHDA, CDR2 SQIVND (reference sequence). Trimming pared 5 bases from V and 0 bases from J, leaving 8 bases between. In nucleotides, the CDR3 is TGTGCCAGTAGTTTAAGCAATAGCAATCAGCCCCAGCATTTT. As protein: CASSLSNSNQPQHF. The variable domain in full, with the rest retrieved from reference TRBV19 and TRBJ1-5, is DGGITQSPKYLFRKEGQNVTLSCEQNLNHDAMYWYRQDPGQGLRLIYYSQIVNDFQKGDIAEGYSVSREKKESFPLTVTSAQKNPTAFYLCASSLSNSNQPQHFGDGTRLSIL.

This sequence joins TRBV6-6 and TRBJ1-1, with 7 bases that match TRBD1. This CDR3 has 14 residues. Looked up from germline, CDR1 is MNHNY and CDR2 is SVGAGI (reference sequence). With V trimmed by 6 bases and J by 5 bases, 9 bases remained unmatched. The CDR3 DNA is TGTGCCAGCAGCCTCAACAGGGGCGAAACTGAAGCTTTCTTT. Translated, it gives CASSLNRGETEAFF.

As for this clone: Mismatch with germline at one junction end may stem from a read error. The CDR3 DNA reads as TGTACCATCAGGACACAGGGTGCCACCGGGGAGCTGTTTTTT. Amino acid sequence: CTIRTQGATGELFF. The rearrangement uses TRBV10-3 and TRBJ2-2; D possibly corresponds to TRBD1 (6 bases). This CDR3 comprises 14 residues. Germline assignment: CDR1 ENHRY and CDR2 SYGVKD.

This chain uses TRBV28 with TRBJ2-7; D perhaps matches TRBD1 (7 bases). Germline V gene lookup returns CDR1 MDHEN and CDR2 SYDVKM. Trimming removed 3 bases from V and 4 bases from J, with 13 bases in between. This CDR3 contains 14 residues. The CDR3 nucleotides are TGTGCCAGCAGTTTGTCAGGGGGGCCTTACGAGCAGTACTTC. Its translation is CASSLSGGPYEQYF.

The chain uses TRBV12-5 and TRBJ2-7, with TRBD1 as a possible D gene (6 bases). CDR3 size: 14 residues. In germline, CDR1 is LGHNT, CDR2 FRNRAP. V lost 1 base and J lost 3, with 10 bases in between. The CDR3 DNA sequence: TGTGCTAGTGGTTTGGCAGGGGTAATCTACGAGCAGTACTTC. This translates into CASGLAGVIYEQYF.

This chain connects TRBV20-1 to TRBJ1-2, with 12 bases that match TRBD1. CDR3 length equals 14 residues. Unmatched junction bases numbered 5, after V lost 3 bases and J lost 6 bases. CDR1 and CDR2 from the germline V gene are DFQATT and SNEGSKA (reference sequence). CDR3 DNA: TGCAGTGCTAGTGGGGGACAGGGGGCTGATGGCTACACCTTC. Translating gives CSASGGQGADGYTF.

This clone has only one observation. This chain connects TRBV3-1 (or the pseudogene TRBV3-2) to TRBJ1-5, with 7 bases that match TRBD1. The J segment lost 7 bases and the V segment lost 2 bases, leaving 8 bases of the junction unmatched. Germline CDR1 and CDR2: LGHDT and YNNKEL (reference sequence). This CDR3 spans 15 amino acids. The DNA for the CDR3 is TGTGCCAGCAGCCAACTCCACAGGGGACGGCAGCCCCAGCATTTT. Amino acids: CASSQLHRGRQPQHF.

This clone is a singleton in its sample. The chain carries TRBV5-1 and TRBJ1-6, with 8 bases aligning to TRBD1. CDR1 is SGHRS, CDR2 YFSETQ, per germline. The CDR3 length is 14 residues. The ends lost 0 bases at V and 9 bases at J; junction bases unmatched: 2. The CDR3 loop is CASSLDTGGSPLHF. The CDR3 DNA sequence: TGCGCCAGCAGCTTGGACACAGGGGGTTCACCCCTCCACTTT. Full variable domain (rest looked up from reference TRBV5-1 and TRBJ1-6): KAGVTQTPRYLIKTRGQQVTLSCSPISGHRSVSWYQQTPGQGLQFLFEYFSETQRNKGNFPGRFSGRQFSNSRSEMNVSTLELGDSALYLCASSLDTGGSPLHFGNGTRLTVT.

The chain couples TRBV27 to TRBJ1-4, with D maybe TRBD1 (5 bases). The germline gives CDR1 MNHEY, CDR2 SMNVEV (reference sequence). This CDR3 region has 15 residues. V lost 6 bases to trimming and J lost 3 bases, with 14 bases between them. The CDR3 region has the DNA TGTGCCAGCAGACGCCCGGGACTTCCTAATGAAAAACTGTTTTTT. Protein product: CASRRPGLPNEKLFF.

This clone turned up a few times. The rearrangement joins TRBV6-5 to TRBJ1-2; D unclear. Germline lookup yields CDR1 MNHEY and CDR2 SVGAGI. The CDR3 has 13 residues. Trimming stripped 2 bases from V and 3 bases from J, with 7 bases between. CDR3 region: CASSYNPDYGYTF. The DNA of the CDR3 is TGTGCCAGCAGTTACAATCCCGACTATGGCTACACCTTC.

The chain links TRBV7-8 to TRBJ2-7; 7 bases are shared with TRBD1. The V gene's germline CDR1 is SGHVS and CDR2 FQNEAQ. The CDR3 loop spans 12 amino acids. The trim removed 7 bases at V and 8 bases at J, leaving 8 bases unmatched. The CDR3 region is CASTWDSRQQYF. The CDR3 coding sequence is TGTGCCAGCACCTGGGACAGCCGTCAGCAGTACTTC.

This clone occurred once. The gene calls are TRBV19 and TRBJ1-2; D not certain. This CDR3 is built from 14 residues. Trimming shortened V by 3 bases and J by 7 bases, and 15 bases separated the two germline ends. Per the germline V gene, CDR1 is LNHDA and CDR2 is SQIVND (reference sequence). The CDR3 nucleotides read TGTGCCAGTAGTATTCCCCTGGCAGGTCGTGGCTACACCTTC. Translating it yields CASSIPLAGRGYTF.

The chain combines TRBV7-9 with TRBJ2-2, with D perhaps TRBD2 (6 bases). This CDR3 spans 16 amino acids. The germline gives CDR1 SEHNR, CDR2 FQNEAQ (reference sequence). V dropped 5 bases and J dropped 0 bases, with 13 bases sitting between them. In nucleotides, the CDR3 is TGTGCCAGCAGCCGAGGAGGGGAAGCGAACACCGGGGAGCTGTTTTTT. Its translation is CASSRGGEANTGELFF.

This chain connects TRBV5-1 to TRBJ2-7, with 10 bases lining up with TRBD1. Germline values: CDR1 SGHRS, CDR2 YFSETQ. This CDR3 region has 15 residues. The junction had 11 bases not matched to a gene; V was cut back by 7 bases and J by 4 bases. The CDR3 coding sequence is TGCGCCAGCGCGTGGGGGACAGGGGTGAGGTACGAGCAGTACTTC. Its translation is CASAWGTGVRYEQYF.

Of note for this clone: The sample holds other DNA sequences that translate to the same CDR3. This sequence joins TRBV12-3 or TRBV12-4 and TRBJ1-2, with D unclear. The V gene lost 3 bases and the J gene lost 6 bases, with 8 bases spanning the gap. The length of the CDR3 is 12 residues. CDR3 residues: CASSFAGNGYTF. In nucleotides, the CDR3 is TGTGCCAGCAGTTTTGCGGGGAATGGCTACACCTTC.

The chain employs TRBV7-6 and TRBJ2-5; D perhaps matches TRBD1 (7 bases). V was cut by 5 bases and J by 5 bases, with 24 bases left in between. Germline loops: CDR1 SGHVS, CDR2 FNYEAQ. This CDR3 region has 17 residues. The CDR3 DNA reads TGTGCCAGCAGCCAGAACAGTCCTACAGGGGCGGGGGAGACCCAGTACTTC. This encodes CASSQNSPTGAGETQYF.

V is TRBV11-2 and J is TRBJ1-6, with no clear D. Germline CDR1 is SGHAT and CDR2 is FQNNGV. There are 13 residues in the CDR3. Deletions cut 1 base from V and 11 bases from J, with 9 bases between. CDR3 sequence: CASSLASGTPLHF. Written as DNA, the CDR3 is TGTGCCAGCAGCTTAGCGTCGGGTACACCCCTCCACTTT.

This clone was recorded at least ten times. CDR3 coding DNA: TGTGCCAGCAGCTTGAGGGGGACCTACGAGCAGTACTTC. It yields the protein CASSLRGTYEQYF. The gene calls are TRBV13 and TRBJ2-7; TRBD1 might be the D (6 bases). With 3 bases removed from V and 2 bases from J, the gap between germline ends came to 8 bases. CDR1 and CDR2 (germline): PRHDT, FYEKMQ (reference sequence). The length of the CDR3 is 13 residues.

This chain links TRBV3-1 (or the pseudogene TRBV3-2) with TRBJ2-7; 7 positions match TRBD2. The CDR3 totals 14 residues. Unmatched junction bases numbered 8, after V lost 2 bases and J lost 7 bases. CDR1 and CDR2 from the germline V gene are LGHDT and YNNKEL (reference sequence). CDR3 amino acids: CASSQRGDGREQYF. Written as DNA, the CDR3 is TGTGCCAGCAGCCAACGGGGGGACGGGCGGGAGCAGTACTTC.

The CDR3 DNA reads TGTGCCAGCAAATGGACAGCAACTAATGAAAAACTGTTTTTT. It is translated as CASKWTATNEKLFF. The chain links TRBV6-5 to TRBJ1-4; weak D call: TRBD1 (6 bases). Trimming removed 7 bases from V and 0 bases from J, with 9 bases in between. Germline loops: CDR1 MNHEY, CDR2 SVGAGI. There are 14 residues in the CDR3.